This T cell receptor (beta chain) was sequenced in a study of blood T cell repertoires in COVID-19 (dated by TCRdb to between 2020 and 2021). The study in broad terms: Collaborator samples came from the United States, Italy and Spain and covered acute and convalescent phases of COVID-19. The repertoires were released in a freely available public database meant as a resource for research on the immune response to SARS-CoV-2. The prospective study material was composed of cDNA or gDNA derived from T cells, B-cell-depleted T cells, or PBMCs. Nearly every sample came with metadata listing a de-identified subject ID, COVID-19 status, age in years and sex. The samples were drawn from the first 160 participants of the ongoing ImmuneRACE study and from 1,254 subjects provided by 6 global collaborators. Where available, HLA class I and class II types were obtained from metadata supplied by the sample provider rather than from assay-based typing. The dataset comprised deeply sampled blood TCRbeta repertoires from subjects exposed to, actively infected with, or recovered from COVID-19. Broader findings and caveats from the paper: The amount of clinical and demographic metadata varied by source and participant and was provided uncurated.

Including the terminal cysteine and phenylalanine, the CDR3 comprises 14 residues. Solely the CDR3 DNA is kept, with 42 bases framed from the first base. The trim is 3 bases for V and 0 bases for J, with a gap of 8 bases between the germline ends. Based on the germline V gene, the CDR1 and CDR2 sequences are SGHAT and FQNNGV. Details on this clone: Its target antigen remains unknown. Within one base of it there is no much larger clone, and no base qualities were kept.

Another Seattle source contributed samples from volunteer blood donors who had recovered from COVID-19. The collaborating institutions used their own protocols to collect whole blood in K2EDTA tubes. For TCRbeta analysis, collaborators shipped samples as frozen whole blood, isolated PBMCs, or DNA extracted from either of those sample types. The immunoSEQ Assay, a bias-controlled multiplex PCR, was used to amplify TCRbeta CDR3 regions from genomic DNA. The original pipeline was this. Nucleated cell counts per sample were estimated from amplification of reference gene primers within the assay. Sequence reads were collapsed and filtered to measure the absolute abundance of every unique TCRbeta CDR3 rearrangement. For each sample, productive Simpson clonality was calculated as the square root of Simpson's diversity index over productive rearrangements. The clones in this table, taken by TCRdb from immuneACCESS, are in-frame only. Not every clone is retained; where verified, under half of the shortfall comes from an unresolved V gene, and the cause of the rest is unknown. V, J and clone size reflect that table, while D and trimming were determined from the DNA. A total of about 220,000 clones appear in this sample, around 80% of them only once. Clones ranked in the top ten supply around 5.5% of the sample.

Sample: peripheral blood. The clonotype originates from a woman aged 60-70 years who had recovered from COVID-19. This chain joins TRBV11-2 to TRBJ1-1; TRBD1 could be the D gene, as 6 bases match. The DNA reads TGTGCCAGCAGCTTCGGACAGCTGAACACTGAAGCTTTCTTT. This gives the protein CASSFGQLNTEAFF.